These 17 T cell receptor beta chains were sequenced from one sample in a study of blood T cell repertoires in COVID-19. Profiled with immunoSEQ multiplex PCR; TCRdb holds only in-frame clones, not every one. Of 160,000 or so clones in the sample, around 90% are singletons; the top ten hold about 3%. Sequencing was done on a sample of peripheral blood. Receptors originate from a man aged 55 to 69 with acute or convalescent COVID-19.

V and J are TRBV7-8 and TRBJ1-2; 7 bases align to TRBD1. The CDR3 is made up of 14 amino acids. The trim removed 6 bases at V and 4 bases at J, leaving 8 bases unmatched. CDR1 is SGHVS, CDR2 FQNEAQ, per germline. The CDR3 DNA sequence: TGTGCCAGCAGTTTACGGGACAGTTCCTATGGCTACACCTTC. It encodes CASSLRDSSYGYTF.

The chain joins TRBV3-1 (or the pseudogene TRBV3-2) to TRBJ2-3; 10 bases are a match to TRBD2. CDR1 is LGHDT and CDR2 is YNNKEL in the germline V gene (reference sequence). The CDR3 length is 16 residues. V dropped 4 bases and J dropped 1; count of bases not matched to a gene: 5. CDR3 nucleotide sequence: TGTGCCAGCAGCCGATTGAGCGGGGGGGGCACAGATACGCAGTATTTT. This encodes CASSRLSGGGTDTQYF.

V and J are TRBV5-1 and TRBJ2-2, with 9 bases identical to TRBD2. Unmatched junction bases numbered 2, after V lost 4 bases and J lost 1 base. CDR3 length: 15 residues. CDR1 and CDR2 (germline): SGHRS, YFSETQ. DNA for the CDR3: TGCGCCAGCAGCAGACTAGCGGAGAACACCGGGGAGCTGTTTTTT. Its translation is CASSRLAENTGELFF.

The chain links TRBV4-1 to TRBJ1-5; D perhaps matches TRBD1 (6 bases). The CDR3 is 14 residues long. Between the trimmed V and J ends, which lost 5 bases and 0 bases, there was a span of 8 bases. The V gene's germline CDR1 is MGHRA and CDR2 YSYEKL. The CDR3 region has the DNA TGCGCCAGCAGCATCAGGGGTAGCAATCAGCCCCAGCATTTT. This codes for CASSIRGSNQPQHF.

CDR3 coding DNA: TGTGCCAGCAGCGCAGGACTTGCGGGATATGGCTACACCTTC. This codes for CASSAGLAGYGYTF. The genes are TRBV9 and TRBJ1-2; no reliable D call. The V gene's germline CDR1 is SGDLS and CDR2 YYNGEE. V lost 3 bases and J lost 5, with 14 bases in between. This CDR3 spans 14 amino acids.

The genes are TRBV5-4 and TRBJ2-7; D perhaps matches TRBD2 (5 bases). Trimming removed 4 bases at V and 2 bases at J, with 16 bases between. This CDR3 has 15 residues. Germline values: CDR1 SGHNT, CDR2 YYREEE (reference sequence). The CDR3 sequence: CASSRGPGTPYEQYF. CDR3 in DNA: TGTGCCAGCAGCCGAGGACCGGGAACCCCCTACGAGCAGTACTTC.

V gene TRBV5-1 combines with J gene TRBJ1-3; no firm D call. V was trimmed by 4 bases and J by 0 bases, leaving 17 bases between them. CDR1 SGHRS and CDR2 YFSETQ come from the germline V gene. The CDR3 runs to 17 residues. CDR3 nucleotides: TGCGCCAGCAGCCCTGGAGGCCCGCGTAGCTCTGGAAACACCATATATTTT. Encoded protein: CASSPGGPRSSGNTIYF.

A single count supports this clone. J is TRBJ2-3 and V is TRBV5-1; TRBD2 might be the D (7 bases). The CDR3 extends over 17 amino acids. Deletions cut 2 bases from V and 3 bases from J, with 19 bases between. CDR1 and CDR2 from the germline V gene are SGHRS and YFSETQ. Here the CDR3 reads CASSFTPRGLGTDTQYF. For the CDR3, the DNA is TGCGCCAGCAGCTTCACTCCGCGGGGGCTAGGTACAGATACGCAGTATTTT.

In regard to this clone: Other DNA sequences in the same sample also yield this CDR3. The genes are TRBV9 and TRBJ1-2; D ambiguous. V lost 0 bases, J lost 1 base, and 10 bases lay in between. CDR1 is SGDLS and CDR2 is YYNGEE in the germline V gene. This CDR3 is 15 amino acids long. CDR3 region: CASSVGAESNYGYTF. DNA of the CDR3: TGTGCCAGCAGCGTAGGGGCCGAAAGTAACTATGGCTACACCTTC.

The chain carries TRBV18 and TRBJ1-1, with TRBD1 as a possible D gene (5 bases). With 0 bases removed from V and 1 base from J, the gap between germline ends came to 9 bases. The germline gives CDR1 KGHSH, CDR2 LQKENI. The CDR3 is 15 residues long. The CDR3 spells CASSPPGQGNTEAFF. The CDR3 DNA reads as TGTGCCAGCTCACCACCGGGTCAGGGGAACACTGAAGCTTTCTTT.

The CDR3 coding sequence is TGCGCCAGCAGCCAAGTTGGGGGGACTGAAGCTTTCTTT. This codes for CASSQVGGTEAFF. The chain couples TRBV5-1 to TRBJ1-1, with D maybe TRBD1 (5 bases). Trimming pared 4 bases from V and 5 bases from J, leaving 12 bases between. Germline V gene data show CDR1 as SGHRS and CDR2 as YFSETQ. The CDR3 runs to 13 residues.

The chain carries TRBV30 and TRBJ2-3; a weak D match, TRBD2 (6 bases). CDR3 length: 14 residues. V was shortened by 5 bases and J by 6 bases, with 18 bases between the two germline ends. Per the germline V gene, CDR1 is GTSNPN and CDR2 is SVGIG (reference sequence). The CDR3 region is CAWGGGTGWDTQYF. The DNA for the CDR3 is TGTGCCTGGGGTGGGGGGACTGGGTGGGATACGCAGTATTTT.

The V call is TRBV7-9, the J call TRBJ2-1, with TRBD2 matching 9 bases. The CDR3 consists of 15 residues. J lost 5 bases, V lost 2 bases, and 4 bases had no gene match. Looked up from germline, CDR1 is SEHNR and CDR2 is FQNEAQ (reference sequence). DNA of the CDR3: TGTGCCAGCAGCTTAAGCGGGGGGATGAACAATGAGCAGTTCTTC. As protein: CASSLSGGMNNEQFF.

The chain joins TRBV29-1 to TRBJ2-1; 9 nucleotides line up with TRBD1. J gave up 7 bases and V 3 bases, and 7 bases lay outside the gene matches. The CDR3 has 14 residues. Germline loops: CDR1 SQVTM, CDR2 ANQGSEA. The CDR3 here is CSVEPGQGRNEQFF. The CDR3 nucleotides read TGCAGCGTTGAGCCGGGACAGGGTAGGAATGAGCAGTTCTTC.

V usage is TRBV15 and J usage is TRBJ1-5; 11 positions match TRBD1. The CDR3 contains 14 residues. Per germline, CDR1 LNHNV and CDR2 YYDKDF (reference sequence). With 1 base clipped from V and 8 bases from J, the junction kept 1 base outside the gene matches. The CDR3 bases are TGTGCCACCAGCAGAGGGACAGGGGGCAAGCCCCAGCATTTT. Translated, it gives CATSRGTGGKPQHF.

The V and J genes are TRBV7-8 and TRBJ2-2; the D gene could be TRBD1 or TRBD2 (5 bases each). Germline V CDR1 and CDR2: SGHVS, FQNEAQ. The CDR3 has 16 residues. The germline V and J ends were trimmed by 5 bases and 4 bases, with 17 bases remaining between them. As DNA, the CDR3 is TGTGCCAGCAGCAGAGGGCTGGGGCCGATCACCGGGGAGCTGTTTTTT. It yields the protein CASSRGLGPITGELFF.

The gene calls are TRBV2 and TRBJ1-2; TRBD1 might be the D (5 bases). Germline assignment: CDR1 SNHLY and CDR2 FYNNEI. There are 14 residues in the CDR3. The V end was cut by 6 bases, the J end by 3 bases, with 14 bases between. CDR3 sequence reads: CASSQATAYYGYTF. In nucleotides, the CDR3 is TGTGCCAGCAGCCAGGCGACAGCGTACTATGGCTACACCTTC.